This T cell receptor (beta chain) derives from a study of cytomegalovirus exposure and HLA in healthy donors. Findings and caveats of the study: Sequence variants that were highly shared formed a cluster that was likely a sequencing artifact. TCR beta sequences reportedly predicted most subjects' HLA-A and HLA-B alleles accurately.

With regard to this clone: Its antigen remains unknown.

Use of 60 Vbeta and 13 Jbeta primers characterized the PCR. Measured with immunoSEQ multiplex PCR; TCRdb has only the in-frame clones, and not every one. This sample yields 150,000 to 200,000 clones, of which under 85% are seen a single time; under 3% belongs to the top ten. The CDR3 extends over 14 amino acids. V was clipped by 0 bases and J by 2 bases, with 7 bases between them. Germline CDR1 and CDR2: MNHEY and SVGAGI. The clonotype was recovered from a human donor in good health. The sequenced material came from PBMCs. The J gene is TRBJ1-2, the V gene TRBV6-5; D might be TRBD1 (5 bases). DNA of the CDR3: TGTGCCAGCAGTTACTCGCACAGGAACTATGGCTACACCTTC. Protein: CASSYSHRNYGYTF.